These T cell receptor beta chains were read from a single sample in a study of blood T cell repertoires in COVID-19. The table came from immunoSEQ multiplex PCR; TCRdb's copy has only in-frame clones and leaves some out. The sample holds around 58,000 clones; 85% are singletons and the top ten take roughly 18%. What was sequenced was peripheral blood. The receptors originated from a human donor in a cohort sampled during active COVID-19. Each CDR3 is given with its conserved first and last residue. Each record gives: clone size, J gene, D gene, V gene, CDR3 DNA, CDR3 protein. A D gene is named only where the DNA matches it firmly. Expanded clones get a size class; other rows say once, few or many, or leave the size out.

clone size: .
J gene: TRBJ2-5
D gene: .
V gene: TRBV6-5
CDR3 DNA: TGTGCCAGCAGTTACCAGGGTCGGGAGACCCAGTACTTC
CDR3 protein: CASSYQGRETQYF

clone size: .
J gene: TRBJ1-5
D gene: .
V gene: TRBV6-2/TRBV6-3
CDR3 DNA: TGTGCCAGCAGTTACACGCAGGGTCCTAGTCGCAATCAGCCCCAGCATTTT
CDR3 protein: CASSYTQGPSRNQPQHF

clone size: .
J gene: TRBJ1-2
D gene: TRBD1
V gene: TRBV6-5
CDR3 DNA: TGTGCCAGCGCCAGTATTAACAGGGGTGGCTACACCTTC
CDR3 protein: CASASINRGGYTF

clone size: .
J gene: TRBJ2-1
D gene: TRBD2
V gene: TRBV27
CDR3 DNA: TGTGCCAGCAGTCTCGCGGGGGGCCACAATGAGCAGTTCTTC
CDR3 protein: CASSLAGGHNEQFF

clone size: once
J gene: TRBJ1-1
D gene: TRBD1
V gene: TRBV7-3
CDR3 DNA: TGTGCCAGCAGCTCCGGACAGGGAGGGAACACTGAAGCTTTCTTT
CDR3 protein: CASSSGQGGNTEAFF

clone size: .
J gene: TRBJ2-5
D gene: .
V gene: TRBV5-1
CDR3 DNA: TGCGCCAGCAGCTTGGCTGGCAGGGAAGAGACCCAGTACTTC
CDR3 protein: CASSLAGREETQYF

clone size: .
J gene: TRBJ1-6
D gene: .
V gene: TRBV27
CDR3 DNA: TGTGCCAGCAGGATAACCGCGAATTCACCCCTCCACTTT
CDR3 protein: CASRITANSPLHF

clone size: once
J gene: TRBJ2-2
D gene: TRBD1
V gene: TRBV19
CDR3 DNA: TGTGCCAGTAGTACATGGGACAGGGGGACCGGGGAGCTGTTTTTT
CDR3 protein: CASSTWDRGTGELFF

clone size: .
J gene: TRBJ1-2
D gene: .
V gene: TRBV4-3
CDR3 DNA: TGCGCCAGCAGCCAAGAGGGGGGGCGCGTCTATGGCTACACCTTC
CDR3 protein: CASSQEGGRVYGYTF

clone size: .
J gene: TRBJ2-2
D gene: .
V gene: TRBV7-9
CDR3 DNA: TGTGCCAGCAGCCCGGGCGGGGGCCTCACCGGGGAGCTGTTTTTT
CDR3 protein: CASSPGGGLTGELFF

clone size: .
J gene: TRBJ1-2
D gene: .
V gene: TRBV6-2/TRBV6-3
CDR3 DNA: TGTGCCAGCAGCGCCTACAGGGTGGACGGCTACACCTTC
CDR3 protein: CASSAYRVDGYTF

clone size: .
J gene: TRBJ1-5
D gene: TRBD1
V gene: TRBV12-3/TRBV12-4
CDR3 DNA: TGTGCCAGCAGTACAGGGGTAGGCCAGCCCCAGCATTTT
CDR3 protein: CASSTGVGQPQHF

clone size: .
J gene: TRBJ2-3
D gene: .
V gene: TRBV6-6
CDR3 DNA: TGTGCAGTTGGAGCTCTCAAGCTCACAGATACGCAGTATTTT
CDR3 protein: CAVGALKLTDTQYF

clone size: .
J gene: TRBJ2-1
D gene: TRBD1
V gene: TRBV7-6
CDR3 DNA: TGTGCCAGCAGCTTAGGGGGACAGGGCTACAATGAGCAGTTCTTC
CDR3 protein: CASSLGGQGYNEQFF

clone size: .
J gene: TRBJ2-4
D gene: TRBD2
V gene: TRBV3-1/TRBV3-2
CDR3 DNA: TGTGCCAGCAGCCCCCGAGGTAGCGGGGCTTTCATTCAGTACTTC
CDR3 protein: CASSPRGSGAFIQYF

clone size: .
J gene: TRBJ1-1
D gene: TRBD1
V gene: TRBV5-1
CDR3 DNA: TGCGCCAGCAGCTGGGACAGGGCGGACACTGAAGCTTTCTTT
CDR3 protein: CASSWDRADTEAFF

clone size: .
J gene: TRBJ2-2
D gene: TRBD2
V gene: TRBV24-1
CDR3 DNA: TGTGCCACCAGTGATTTGAAGGGACTAGCGGGGGCCCCAAGGAACGGGGAGCTGTTTTTT
CDR3 protein: CATSDLKGLAGAPRNGELFF

clone size: .
J gene: TRBJ1-1
D gene: .
V gene: TRBV11-3
CDR3 DNA: TGTGCCAGCAGCTCGACACCGTTCACTGAAGCTTTCTTT
CDR3 protein: CASSSTPFTEAFF

clone size: .
J gene: TRBJ2-3
D gene: .
V gene: TRBV9
CDR3 DNA: TGTGCCAGCAGCGTAGGCGTTACAGATACGCAGTATTTT
CDR3 protein: CASSVGVTDTQYF

clone size: .
J gene: TRBJ2-4
D gene: TRBD2
V gene: TRBV6-5
CDR3 DNA: TGTGCCAGCAGTCCAGGGAGGGCAAACATTCAGTACTTC
CDR3 protein: CASSPGRANIQYF

clone size: .
J gene: TRBJ2-7
D gene: .
V gene: TRBV6-6
CDR3 DNA: TGTGCCAGCAGTCGGACAGTCGACTACGAGCAGTACTTC
CDR3 protein: CASSRTVDYEQYF

clone size: many
J gene: TRBJ2-7
D gene: TRBD1
V gene: TRBV19
CDR3 DNA: TGTGCCAGTAGTATTCGGGACAGCTACGAGCAGTACTTC
CDR3 protein: CASSIRDSYEQYF

clone size: .
J gene: TRBJ2-7
D gene: TRBD1
V gene: TRBV2
CDR3 DNA: TGTGCCAGCAGTGCCGGGACAGGGTGGTACGAGCAGTACTTC
CDR3 protein: CASSAGTGWYEQYF

clone size: few
J gene: TRBJ1-2
D gene: .
V gene: TRBV11-3
CDR3 DNA: TGTGCCAGCAGCGAAAGTAGACAGCCGATTGGTGGCTACACCTTC
CDR3 protein: CASSESRQPIGGYTF

clone size: .
J gene: TRBJ1-3
D gene: TRBD1
V gene: TRBV9
CDR3 DNA: TGTGCCAGCAGCGGCCCCGGGACAGGGTCTGGAAACACCATATATTTT
CDR3 protein: CASSGPGTGSGNTIYF

clone size: .
J gene: TRBJ2-7
D gene: .
V gene: TRBV12-5
CDR3 DNA: TGTGCTAGTGGCGACAGGACCTACGAGCAGTACTTC
CDR3 protein: CASGDRTYEQYF

clone size: .
J gene: TRBJ1-5
D gene: .
V gene: TRBV2
CDR3 DNA: TGTGCCAGTCAGGGATATGGGGCTAGCAATCAGCCCCAGCATTTT
CDR3 protein: CASQGYGASNQPQHF

clone size: .
J gene: TRBJ1-1
D gene: TRBD1
V gene: TRBV5-1
CDR3 DNA: TGCGCCAGCAGCTCACAGGGGTTCACTGAAGCTTTCTTT
CDR3 protein: CASSSQGFTEAFF

clone size: .
J gene: TRBJ2-5
D gene: TRBD2
V gene: TRBV7-9
CDR3 DNA: TGTGCCAGCAGCTTGTCGGCGGGGGGAGAGACCCAGTACTTC
CDR3 protein: CASSLSAGGETQYF

clone size: few
J gene: TRBJ1-6
D gene: TRBD1
V gene: TRBV6-5
CDR3 DNA: TGTGCCACCGCCGGGACAGAGAATTCACCCCTCCACTTT
CDR3 protein: CATAGTENSPLHF

clone size: .
J gene: TRBJ1-1
D gene: TRBD1
V gene: TRBV11-2
CDR3 DNA: TGTGCCAGCAGCTTAGGCAATACAGGGGCGATCACTGAAGCTTTCTTT
CDR3 protein: CASSLGNTGAITEAFF

clone size: .
J gene: TRBJ2-3
D gene: TRBD2
V gene: TRBV5-4
CDR3 DNA: TGTGCCAGCAGCCTGGTAGCTAGCGGGGGGGCGTTATCAGATACGCAGTATTTT
CDR3 protein: CASSLVASGGALSDTQYF

clone size: .
J gene: TRBJ1-3
D gene: TRBD1
V gene: TRBV28
CDR3 DNA: TGTGCCAGCAGTCCAAGAGGGGGCCATGGGGGAAACACCATATATTTT
CDR3 protein: CASSPRGGHGGNTIYF

clone size: .
J gene: TRBJ1-5
D gene: .
V gene: TRBV7-9
CDR3 DNA: TGTGCCAGCAGCGGGGGGGGTAGCAATCAGCCCCAGCATTTT
CDR3 protein: CASSGGGSNQPQHF

clone size: .
J gene: TRBJ2-5
D gene: .
V gene: TRBV19
CDR3 DNA: TGTGCCAGTGGAGAGAGGGCCGGGGAGACCCAGTACTTC
CDR3 protein: CASGERAGETQYF

clone size: .
J gene: TRBJ2-5
D gene: TRBD2
V gene: TRBV7-2
CDR3 DNA: TGTGCCAGCAGCTTAGGGGGAAGCGGGGGGAAGACCCAGTACTTC
CDR3 protein: CASSLGGSGGKTQYF

clone size: .
J gene: TRBJ2-3
D gene: TRBD1
V gene: TRBV6-5
CDR3 DNA: TGTGCCAGCAGACGACAGGGTGGCACAGATACGCAGTATTTT
CDR3 protein: CASRRQGGTDTQYF

clone size: .
J gene: TRBJ1-5
D gene: TRBD1
V gene: TRBV6-5
CDR3 DNA: TGTGCCAGCAGAGGGACAGGGGGCTCGCCCCAGCATTTT
CDR3 protein: CASRGTGGSPQHF

clone size: .
J gene: TRBJ2-5
D gene: TRBD2
V gene: TRBV4-1
CDR3 DNA: TGCGCCAGCAGCCAAGGGTGGAGCGGGGGCGCTACCCAGTACTTC
CDR3 protein: CASSQGWSGGATQYF

clone size: .
J gene: TRBJ1-1
D gene: .
V gene: TRBV11-1
CDR3 DNA: TGTGCCAGCAGCTTATCTATCACAGTTGAAGCTTTCTTT
CDR3 protein: CASSLSITVEAFF

clone size: .
J gene: TRBJ2-3
D gene: .
V gene: TRBV9
CDR3 DNA: TGTGCCAGCAGCGTACGACAGTCCACTACAGATACGCAGTATTTT
CDR3 protein: CASSVRQSTTDTQYF

clone size: .
J gene: TRBJ2-1
D gene: .
V gene: TRBV7-9
CDR3 DNA: TGTGCCAGCAGCTTAGGCCAGCGGAAAGACAATGAGCAGTTCTTC
CDR3 protein: CASSLGQRKDNEQFF

clone size: .
J gene: TRBJ2-3
D gene: .
V gene: TRBV24-1
CDR3 DNA: TGTGCCACCAGTCCGGACTCCGCAGATACGCAGTATTTT
CDR3 protein: CATSPDSADTQYF

clone size: few
J gene: TRBJ1-5
D gene: .
V gene: TRBV19
CDR3 DNA: TGTGCCAGTAGTACCGACAGCTATCAGCCCCAGCATTTT
CDR3 protein: CASSTDSYQPQHF

clone size: .
J gene: TRBJ1-1
D gene: .
V gene: TRBV10-1
CDR3 DNA: TGCGCCAGCAGGCAGGACGAGACGGGAAGCACTGAAGCTTTCTTT
CDR3 protein: CASRQDETGSTEAFF

clone size: .
J gene: TRBJ2-1
D gene: .
V gene: TRBV12-2
CDR3 DNA: TGTGCAAGTCGCTTAGTTGGGGGACTAGCGGGGGACTATGGGTACACAAATGAGCAGTTCTTC
CDR3 protein: CASRLVGGLAGDYGYTNEQFF

clone size: .
J gene: TRBJ2-7
D gene: TRBD1
V gene: TRBV20-1
CDR3 DNA: TGCAGTGCGGGACAGGTAGGGGAGCAGTACTTC
CDR3 protein: CSAGQVGEQYF

clone size: .
J gene: TRBJ2-7
D gene: TRBD1
V gene: TRBV2
CDR3 DNA: TGTGCCAGCAGTGACCGCCTCCCGGGACAGGGGGCCTACGAGCAGTACTTC
CDR3 protein: CASSDRLPGQGAYEQYF

clone size: .
J gene: TRBJ2-3
D gene: TRBD2
V gene: TRBV11-2
CDR3 DNA: TGTGCCAGCAGCCCAGTAGGTAGCGGGGGGGCTGGTACGCAGTATTTT
CDR3 protein: CASSPVGSGGAGTQYF

clone size: .
J gene: TRBJ2-1
D gene: TRBD1
V gene: TRBV11-3
CDR3 DNA: TGTGCCAGCACCGGGGGACAGGGATCTCCTGAGCAGTTCTTC
CDR3 protein: CASTGGQGSPEQFF

clone size: .
J gene: TRBJ1-1
D gene: .
V gene: TRBV27
CDR3 DNA: TGTGCCAGCAGTTTCCAGGATCACAGTGAAGCTTTCTTT
CDR3 protein: CASSFQDHSEAFF

clone size: few
J gene: TRBJ2-3
D gene: TRBD2
V gene: TRBV3-1/TRBV3-2
CDR3 DNA: TGTGCCAGCAGCCAAGAATGGGCTAGCGGGAGAACAGATACGCAGTATTTT
CDR3 protein: CASSQEWASGRTDTQYF

clone size: once
J gene: TRBJ2-3
D gene: .
V gene: TRBV11-3
CDR3 DNA: TGTGCCAGCAGCCTAGGCCCCCAGCAGGATGGAGATACGCAGTATTTT
CDR3 protein: CASSLGPQQDGDTQYF

clone size: .
J gene: TRBJ1-6
D gene: .
V gene: TRBV25-1
CDR3 DNA: TGTGCCAGCAGTGAAACGCAGGGGATGATCTCCTATAATTCACCCCTCCACTTT
CDR3 protein: CASSETQGMISYNSPLHF

clone size: .
J gene: TRBJ1-1
D gene: .
V gene: TRBV6-2/TRBV6-3
CDR3 DNA: TGTGCCAGCAGTTATTCGGGAAGCACTGAAGCTTTCTTT
CDR3 protein: CASSYSGSTEAFF